This T cell receptor beta chain was identified in a study of cytomegalovirus exposure and HLA in healthy donors. In the study overall: Unique TCRs numbering approximately 80 million, obtained from HLA-typed donors, made up an early data release. Findings and limits, study-wide: It was taken for granted in presence/absence analyses that sequencing depth across donors was roughly uniform. Later analysis revealed greater clonal expansion in HLA-associated TCR beta chains than in equally common others.

Unmatched junction bases numbered 12, after V lost 1 base and J lost 3 bases. Germline lookup yields CDR1 KGHSH and CDR2 LQKENI. This CDR3 is 18 amino acids long. It was with 60 Vbeta and 13 Jbeta primers that the PCR ran. In the original processing: A later analysis tallied approximately 80 million unique TCR beta chains, around 11 million of them shared. Clones were sequenced by immunoSEQ multiplex PCR, and TCRdb holds only the in-frame ones, with some missing. That table gives V, J and clone size, and the DNA gave D and trimming. The data contain some 32,000 clones, around nine tenths of them seen just once; the ten biggest clones take up 2.5% to 3.5%. For this clone: The antigen remains unidentified.

The V and J genes are TRBV18 and TRBJ2-7; 10 nucleotides line up with TRBD2. The TCR was taken from a boy under 18 in good health and CMV-seronegative. Material: PBMCs. The CDR3 spells CASSPHVPGLAYIYEQYF. The CDR3, as DNA: TGTGCCAGCTCACCACACGTTCCGGGACTAGCGTACATCTACGAGCAGTACTTC.